This TCR beta chain was retrieved from a study of spatial heterogeneity in lung cancer. Findings and limits, study-wide: Tracking of tumor mutation counts was seen in expanded intratumoral alpha and beta TCR counts.

TCRdb used MiXCR to reprocess the 5' RACE reads, holding one entry per CDR3 protein. Here the sample spans roughly 6,000 distinct CDR3 sequences, around 4.9% being singletons. There are many counts of this clonotype. Its antigen is undetermined. With the library built for alpha chains, this beta chain is off target and its frequency is not meaningful. The time point denotes: sample taken at primary tumor resection. Germline loops: CDR1 SGHRS, CDR2 YFSETQ. CDR3 length: 15 amino acids. With 4 bases removed from V and 7 bases from J, the gap between germline ends came to 17 bases. The specimen comprised lung tumor tissue, sampled at surgery. This chain uses TRBV5-1 with TRBJ2-2, with D perhaps assigned TRBD1 or TRBD2 (5 bases each). The sequence was collected from a male donor with early-stage non-small cell lung cancer. CDR3 residues: CASSPIEGRGGELFF. In DNA form, the CDR3 reads TGCGCCAGCAGCCCCATTGAGGGGAGAGGCGGGGAGCTGTTTTTT.